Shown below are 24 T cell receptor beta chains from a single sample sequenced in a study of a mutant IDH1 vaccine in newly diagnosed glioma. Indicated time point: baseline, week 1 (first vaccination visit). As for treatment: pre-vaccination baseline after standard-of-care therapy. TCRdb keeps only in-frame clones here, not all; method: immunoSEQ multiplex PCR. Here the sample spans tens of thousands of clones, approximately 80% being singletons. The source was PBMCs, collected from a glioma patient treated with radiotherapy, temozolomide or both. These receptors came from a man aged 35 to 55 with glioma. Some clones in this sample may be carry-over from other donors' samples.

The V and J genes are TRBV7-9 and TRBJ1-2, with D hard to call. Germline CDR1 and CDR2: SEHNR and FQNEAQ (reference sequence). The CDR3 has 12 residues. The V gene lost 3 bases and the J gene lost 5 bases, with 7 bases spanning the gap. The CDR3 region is CASSFPQYGYTF. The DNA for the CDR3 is TGTGCCAGCAGCTTCCCCCAGTATGGCTACACCTTC.

This CDR3 reads CAWSVGGGAVDTQYF. CDR3 nucleotides: TGTGCCTGGAGTGTAGGCGGGGGGGCGGTCGATACGCAGTATTTT. The genes are TRBV30 and TRBJ2-3, with 9 positions matching TRBD2. Germline CDR1 is GTSNPN and CDR2 is SVGIG (reference sequence). CDR3 length equals 15 residues. The ends lost 0 bases at V and 6 bases at J; junction bases unmatched: 7. Full variable domain (missing parts from reference TRBV30 and TRBJ2-3): SQTIHQWPATLVQPVGSPLSLECTVEGTSNPNLYWYRQAAGRGLQLLFYSVGIGQISSEVPQNLSASRPQDRQFILSSKKLLLSDSGFYLCAWSVGGGAVDTQYFGPGTRLTVL.

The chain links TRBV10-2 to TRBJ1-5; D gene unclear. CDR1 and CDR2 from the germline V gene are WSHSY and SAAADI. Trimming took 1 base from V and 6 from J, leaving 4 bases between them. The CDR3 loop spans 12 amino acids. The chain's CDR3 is CASSEFGQPQHF. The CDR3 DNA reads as TGCGCCAGCAGTGAGTTCGGTCAGCCCCAGCATTTT.

The CDR3 loop reads CAISEQGARQPQHF. The CDR3 nucleotides read TGTGCCATCAGTGAGCAGGGAGCAAGACAGCCCCAGCATTTT. The genes are TRBV10-3 and TRBJ1-5; a possible D gene is TRBD1 (5 bases). V lost 2 bases and J lost 7, with 12 bases in between. The CDR3 length is 14 residues. The V gene's germline CDR1 is ENHRY and CDR2 SYGVKD.

The DNA for the CDR3 is TGCGCCAGCAGCTTGGGGGACGGTTCTAATCAGCCCCAGCATTTT. Translating it yields CASSLGDGSNQPQHF. V and J are TRBV5-1 and TRBJ1-5; tentative D call: TRBD1 (5 bases). V was cut by 0 bases and J by 4 bases, with 11 bases left in between. The V gene's germline CDR1 is SGHRS and CDR2 YFSETQ. This CDR3 spans 15 amino acids.

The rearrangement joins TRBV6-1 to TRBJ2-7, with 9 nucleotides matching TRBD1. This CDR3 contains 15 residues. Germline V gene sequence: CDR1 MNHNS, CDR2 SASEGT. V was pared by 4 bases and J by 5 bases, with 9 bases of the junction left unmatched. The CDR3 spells CASSANRGRSDEQYF. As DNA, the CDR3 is TGTGCCAGCAGTGCTAACAGGGGGCGGTCCGACGAGCAGTACTTC.

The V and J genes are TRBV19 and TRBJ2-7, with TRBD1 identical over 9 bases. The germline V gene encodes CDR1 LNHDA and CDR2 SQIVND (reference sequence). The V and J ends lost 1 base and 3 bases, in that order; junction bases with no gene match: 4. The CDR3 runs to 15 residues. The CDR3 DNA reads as TGTGCCAGTAGTATAGCTGGGGACAGGGTCTACGAGCAGTACTTC. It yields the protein CASSIAGDRVYEQYF.

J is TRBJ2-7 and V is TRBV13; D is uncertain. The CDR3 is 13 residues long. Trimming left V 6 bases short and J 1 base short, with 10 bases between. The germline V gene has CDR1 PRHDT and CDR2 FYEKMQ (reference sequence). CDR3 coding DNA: TGTGCCAGCAGGGTTCAAGGGTCCTACGAGCAGTACTTC. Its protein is CASRVQGSYEQYF.

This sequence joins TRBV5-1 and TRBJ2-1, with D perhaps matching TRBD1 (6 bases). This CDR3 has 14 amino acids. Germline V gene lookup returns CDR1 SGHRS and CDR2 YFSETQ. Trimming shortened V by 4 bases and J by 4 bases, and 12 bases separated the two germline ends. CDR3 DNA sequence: TGCGCCAGCAGCCCCGGACAGTATTACAATGAGCAGTTCTTC. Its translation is CASSPGQYYNEQFF.

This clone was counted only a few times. The CDR3 region has the DNA TGTGCCAGCTCACCTAACAGGGGAAACACTGAAGCTTTCTTT. It is translated as CASSPNRGNTEAFF. The chain recombines TRBV18 with TRBJ1-1, with 7 positions matching TRBD1. The CDR3 covers 14 residues. With V trimmed by 3 bases and J by 2 bases, 3 bases remained unmatched. Germline-derived CDR1 and CDR2 are KGHSH and LQKENI.

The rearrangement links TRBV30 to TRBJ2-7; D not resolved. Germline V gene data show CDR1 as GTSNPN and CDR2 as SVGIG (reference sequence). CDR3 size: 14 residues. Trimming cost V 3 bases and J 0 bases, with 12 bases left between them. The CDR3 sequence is CAWRWQQTSYEQYF. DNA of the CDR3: TGTGCCTGGAGATGGCAACAGACCTCCTACGAGCAGTACTTC.

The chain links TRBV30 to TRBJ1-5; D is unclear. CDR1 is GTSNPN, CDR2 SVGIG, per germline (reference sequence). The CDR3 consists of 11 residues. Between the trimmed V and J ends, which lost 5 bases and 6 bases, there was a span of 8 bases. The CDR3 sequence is CAWGVGQPQHF. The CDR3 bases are TGTGCCTGGGGCGTGGGTCAGCCCCAGCATTTT.

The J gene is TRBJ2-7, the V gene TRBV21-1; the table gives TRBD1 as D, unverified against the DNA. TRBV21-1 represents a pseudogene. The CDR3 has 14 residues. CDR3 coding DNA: TGTGCCAGCAGCAAAGGCCAGGACAGCTACGAGCAGTACTTC. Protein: CASSKGQDSYEQYF.

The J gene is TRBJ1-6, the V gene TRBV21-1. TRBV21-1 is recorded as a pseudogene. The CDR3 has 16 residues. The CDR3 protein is CASSKEGGEKRSPLHF. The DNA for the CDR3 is TGTGCCAGCAGCAAAGAAGGGGGGGAGAAGCGTTCACCCCTCCACTTT.

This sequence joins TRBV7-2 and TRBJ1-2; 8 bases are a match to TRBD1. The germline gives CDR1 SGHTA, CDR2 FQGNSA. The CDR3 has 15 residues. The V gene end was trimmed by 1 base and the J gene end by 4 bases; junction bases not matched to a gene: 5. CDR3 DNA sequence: TGTGCCAGCAGCTTAGGGCAGGGGGCGCGCTATGGCTACACCTTC. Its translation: CASSLGQGARYGYTF.

The CDR3 sequence is CASSQSGRGNTEAFF. Here the CDR3 DNA reads TGTGCCAGTAGTCAAAGCGGCAGGGGGAACACTGAAGCTTTCTTT. The rearrangement uses TRBV19 and TRBJ1-1, with D possibly matching TRBD1 (6 bases). Trimming cost V 5 bases and J 1 base, with 14 bases left between them. The CDR3 spans 15 residues. Germline CDR1 LNHDA, CDR2 SQIVND (reference sequence).

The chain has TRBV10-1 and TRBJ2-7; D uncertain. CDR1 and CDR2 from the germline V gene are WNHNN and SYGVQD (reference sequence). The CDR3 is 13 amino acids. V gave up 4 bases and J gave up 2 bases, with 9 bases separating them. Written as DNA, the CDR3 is TGCGCCAGCAGTGCGGACCCAGCCTACGAGCAGTACTTC. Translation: CASSADPAYEQYF.

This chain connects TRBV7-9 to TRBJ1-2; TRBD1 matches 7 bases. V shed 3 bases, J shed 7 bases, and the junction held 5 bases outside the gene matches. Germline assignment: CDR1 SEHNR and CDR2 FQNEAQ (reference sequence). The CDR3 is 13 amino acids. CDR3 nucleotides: TGTGCCAGCAGCTTCGACAGGGTTGGTGGCTACACCTTC. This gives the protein CASSFDRVGGYTF.

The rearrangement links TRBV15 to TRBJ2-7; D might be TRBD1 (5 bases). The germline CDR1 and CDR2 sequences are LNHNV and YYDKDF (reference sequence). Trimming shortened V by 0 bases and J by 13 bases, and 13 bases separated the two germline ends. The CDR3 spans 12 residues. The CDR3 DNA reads TGTGCCACCAGCAGAGAAGGCAGGGTATCCTACTTC. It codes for CATSREGRVSYF.

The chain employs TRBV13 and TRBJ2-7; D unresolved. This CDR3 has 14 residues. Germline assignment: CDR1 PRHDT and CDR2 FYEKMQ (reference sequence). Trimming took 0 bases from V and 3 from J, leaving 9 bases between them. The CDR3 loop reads CASSLGGRSYEQYF. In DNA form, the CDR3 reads TGTGCCAGCAGCTTAGGCGGTCGGAGCTACGAGCAGTACTTC.

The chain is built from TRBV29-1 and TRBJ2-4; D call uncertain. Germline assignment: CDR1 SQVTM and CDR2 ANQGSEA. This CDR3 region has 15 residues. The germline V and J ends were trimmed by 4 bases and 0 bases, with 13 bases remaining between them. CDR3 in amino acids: CSVAMSILAKNIQYF. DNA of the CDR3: TGCAGCGTTGCTATGAGTATACTAGCCAAAAACATTCAGTACTTC.

The DNA for the CDR3 is TGTGCCAGTAGTATACGGGGCGCGAGCCAAGAGACCCAGTACTTC. Residues: CASSIRGASQETQYF. The rearrangement uses TRBV19 and TRBJ2-5; tentatively, D is TRBD1 or TRBD2 (5 bases each). Germline-derived CDR1 and CDR2 are LNHDA and SQIVND (reference sequence). CDR3 length: 15 amino acids. Trimming pared 2 bases from V and 1 base from J, leaving 11 bases between.

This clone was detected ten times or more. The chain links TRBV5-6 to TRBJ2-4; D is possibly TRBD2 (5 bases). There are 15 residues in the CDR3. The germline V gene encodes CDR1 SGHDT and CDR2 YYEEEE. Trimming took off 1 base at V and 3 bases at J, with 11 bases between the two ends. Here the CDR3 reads CASSLRGLGKNIQYF. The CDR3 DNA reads TGTGCCAGCAGCTTGCGGGGATTGGGCAAAAACATTCAGTACTTC.

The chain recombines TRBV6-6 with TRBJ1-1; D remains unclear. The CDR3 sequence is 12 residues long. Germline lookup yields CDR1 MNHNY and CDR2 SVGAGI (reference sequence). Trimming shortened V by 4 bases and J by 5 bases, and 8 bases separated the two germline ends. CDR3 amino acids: CASSFAGTEAFF. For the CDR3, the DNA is TGTGCCAGCAGTTTCGCCGGGACTGAAGCTTTCTTT.